The 5 T cell receptor beta chains below were found in one sample sequenced in a study of cytomegalovirus exposure and HLA in healthy donors. The PCR was carried out with 60 Vbeta primers and 13 Jbeta primers. This table comes from immunoSEQ multiplex PCR, and its TCRdb copy is limited to in-frame clones, with some not included. This table has about 98,000 clones, roughly 81% appearing once. The sequenced material came from PBMCs. These receptors came from a man aged 35 to 55 in good health and CMV-seronegative.

The chain's CDR3 is CASSLDQGPQHF. The DNA for the CDR3 is TGTGCCAGCAGCTTAGACCAGGGGCCCCAGCATTTT. This chain uses TRBV7-9 with TRBJ1-5; tentative D call: TRBD1 (5 bases). The germline gives CDR1 SEHNR, CDR2 FQNEAQ (reference sequence). The germline V and J ends were trimmed by 1 base and 9 bases, with 7 bases remaining between them. The CDR3 is made up of 12 amino acids.

The chain is built from TRBV21-1 and TRBJ2-3; TRBD2, the table's D call, was not compared with the DNA. TRBV21-1 is a recognized pseudogene. The length of the CDR3 is 17 residues. This CDR3 is CASSNAFAGASTDTQYF. Here the CDR3 DNA reads TGTGCCAGCAGCAACGCCTTTGCGGGGGCGAGCACAGATACGCAGTATTTT.

The chain employs TRBV19 and TRBJ1-6; no clear D gene. The V end lost 5 bases, the J end lost 7 bases, and 18 bases lay between the germline ends. This CDR3 comprises 16 residues. Looked up from germline, CDR1 is LNHDA and CDR2 is SQIVND (reference sequence). CDR3 bases: TGTGCCAGTAGTCCCAACCCCTGGGCCCAAAATTCACCCCTCCACTTT. Amino acids: CASSPNPWAQNSPLHF.

This clone has more than one count but fewer than ten. This chain joins TRBV5-1 and TRBJ2-5; 9 bases line up with TRBD2. CDR3 length: 15 residues. CDR1 SGHRS and CDR2 YFSETQ come from the germline V gene. Trimming cost V 2 bases and J 3 bases; bases outside gene matches: 5. The CDR3: CASSFGSGGKETQYF. The CDR3 coding sequence is TGCGCCAGCAGCTTCGGTAGCGGGGGTAAAGAGACCCAGTACTTC.

This chain connects TRBV6-6 to TRBJ1-3, with a possible D match to TRBD1 (6 bases). The V gene lost 0 bases and the J gene lost 2 bases, with 11 bases spanning the gap. The germline CDR1 and CDR2 sequences are MNHNY and SVGAGI (reference sequence). CDR3 length: 16 amino acids. CDR3 loop: CASSYSSWTAGNTIYF. The CDR3 nucleotides are TGTGCCAGCAGTTACTCGAGTTGGACAGCTGGAAACACCATATATTTT.